The source of this T cell receptor beta chain is a study of T cell responses to AZD1222 COVID-19 vaccine. J lost 5 bases, V lost 6 bases, and 10 bases had no gene match. The CDR3 runs 14 residues. Germline V gives CDR1 SNHLY, CDR2 FYNNEI. This clone was recorded once. What it recognizes is unknown. Study results and limitations: Following two doses of AZD1222, Spike-specific TCR breadth and depth rose. Baseline serology detected seropositivity in only six or seven AZD1222 recipients.

Sequencing was performed with immunoSEQ multiplex PCR; in TCRdb, only in-frame clones are kept and a portion is missing. The sample lists 100,000 to 150,000 clones; approximately 90% were seen once. This receptor was taken from an adult in good health. The rearrangement uses TRBV2 and TRBJ2-7; 7 bases align to TRBD1. This specimen was peripheral blood, taken on day 0 of AZD1222 vaccination. The CDR3 coding sequence is TGTGCCAGCAGGGAGCAGACAGGGTCAGACGAGCAGTACTTC. It codes for CASREQTGSDEQYF.